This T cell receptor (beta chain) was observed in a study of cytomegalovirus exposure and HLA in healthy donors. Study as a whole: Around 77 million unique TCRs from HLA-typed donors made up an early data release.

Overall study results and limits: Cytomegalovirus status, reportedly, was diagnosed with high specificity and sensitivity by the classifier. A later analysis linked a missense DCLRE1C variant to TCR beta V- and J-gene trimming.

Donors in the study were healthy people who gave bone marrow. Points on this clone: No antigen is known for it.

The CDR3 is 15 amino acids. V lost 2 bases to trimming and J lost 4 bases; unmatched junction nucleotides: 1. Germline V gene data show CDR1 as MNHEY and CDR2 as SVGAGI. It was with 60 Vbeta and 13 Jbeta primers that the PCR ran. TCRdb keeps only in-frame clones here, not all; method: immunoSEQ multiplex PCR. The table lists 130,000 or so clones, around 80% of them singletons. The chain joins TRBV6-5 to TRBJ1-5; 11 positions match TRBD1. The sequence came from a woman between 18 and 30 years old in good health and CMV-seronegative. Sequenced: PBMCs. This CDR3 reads CASSYGTGGNQPQHF. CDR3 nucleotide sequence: TGTGCCAGCAGTTACGGGACAGGGGGTAATCAGCCCCAGCATTTT.